The 19 T cell receptor beta chains listed next were all sequenced from one sample in a study of immune reconstitution after stem cell transplant in scleroderma. One entry per CDR3 protein, called by TCRdb with MiXCR from the RT-PCR reads. Found here are about 2,400 distinct CDR3 sequences, less than 14% of them singletons; the top ten hold about 27%. Sampling took place before or after autologous hematopoietic stem cell transplantation (not recorded which). Source of these receptors: a female donor with systemic sclerosis.

This clonotype is medium-sized in the sample. The chain combines TRBV3-1 with TRBJ2-7, with TRBD1 as a possible D gene (5 bases). With 2 bases removed from V and 2 bases from J, the gap between germline ends came to 16 bases. Germline V gene lookup returns CDR1 LGHDT and CDR2 YNNKEL (reference sequence). The CDR3 is made up of 16 amino acids. The CDR3 protein is CASSQSIWGATYEQYF. The CDR3 DNA sequence: TGTGCCAGCAGCCAATCCATTTGGGGCGCCACCTACGAGCAGTACTTC.

This chain connects TRBV29-1 to TRBJ2-5; perhaps D is TRBD1 or TRBD2 (6 bases each). The germline CDR1 and CDR2 sequences are SQVTM and ANQGSEA. The CDR3 spans 14 residues. Trimming took off 7 bases at V and 3 bases at J, with 18 bases between the two ends. In DNA, the CDR3 is TGCAGCGCTGACAGTTCGGGGGCCGAAGAGACCCAGTACTTC. It translates to CSADSSGAEETQYF.

This clonotype is judged medium-sized. V usage is TRBV5-1 and J usage is TRBJ1-5, with TRBD1 matching 7 bases. There are 15 residues in the CDR3. The germline gives CDR1 SGHRS, CDR2 YFSETQ. The trim removed 4 bases at V and 1 base at J, leaving 5 bases unmatched. The CDR3 DNA sequence: TGCGCCAGCAGCACCGGGACAGAGAGCAATCAGCCCCAGCATTTT. Translating gives CASSTGTESNQPQHF.

By its share, this clonotype is large (0.1 to 1%). The chain carries TRBV11-2 and TRBJ2-7; the D is unclear. Trimming cost V 0 bases and J 4 bases, with 10 bases left between them. The germline V gene encodes CDR1 SGHAT and CDR2 FQNNGV. The CDR3 covers 14 residues. The CDR3 protein is CASSLDQDGYEQYF. In DNA form, the CDR3 reads TGTGCCAGCAGCTTAGATCAGGACGGGTACGAGCAGTACTTC.

The chain employs TRBV10-3 and TRBJ2-7; D might be TRBD1 (7 bases). Between the trimmed V and J ends, which lost 6 bases and 6 bases, there was a span of 12 bases. The length of the CDR3 is 12 residues. Germline V gene data show CDR1 as ENHRY and CDR2 as SYGVKD. The CDR3 protein is CAISEQGGEQYF. DNA for the CDR3: TGTGCCATCAGCGAGCAGGGGGGCGAGCAGTACTTC.

In this sample, this clonotype is large (0.1 to 1%). The gene calls are TRBV21-1 and TRBJ1-1; TRBD1, the table's D call, lacks a check against the DNA. TRBV21-1 is a listed pseudogene. The CDR3 runs 19 residues. CDR3 amino acids: CASSLRGRNSKLEDTEAFF. The CDR3 coding sequence is TGTGCCAGCAGCCTCAGGGGCAGGAACTCGAAACTAGAGGACACTGAAGCTTTCTTT.

This clonotype was seen only a few times. The V call is TRBV20-1, the J call TRBJ1-5, with no clear D. Germline-derived CDR1 and CDR2 are DFQATT and SNEGSKA (reference sequence). This CDR3 is built from 15 residues. The V end lost 3 bases, the J end lost 0 bases, and 12 bases lay between the germline ends. The CDR3 reads CSARSDTYSNQPQHF. The CDR3 nucleotides are TGCAGTGCTAGGAGCGATACATATAGCAATCAGCCCCAGCATTTT.

By proportion, this clonotype is medium-sized. J is TRBJ1-5 and V is TRBV20-1; weak D call: TRBD1 (5 bases). CDR3 length: 13 residues. The ends were cut back, 6 bases at V and 5 bases at J, with 14 bases in the middle. In germline, CDR1 is DFQATT, CDR2 SNEGSKA (reference sequence). For the CDR3, the DNA is TGCAGTGCCCAAAGACAGACAGATCAGCCCCAGCATTTT. It encodes CSAQRQTDQPQHF.

This clonotype was seen more than once but under ten times. The chain employs TRBV2 and TRBJ2-1; possibly TRBD2 for D (6 bases). Trimming cost V 2 bases and J 7 bases, with 9 bases left between them. Germline V gene data show CDR1 as SNHLY and CDR2 as FYNNEI. The length of the CDR3 is 13 residues. CDR3 in amino acids: CASSEYAGNEQFF. The CDR3 DNA is TGTGCCAGCAGTGAATACGCGGGGAATGAGCAGTTCTTC.

V is TRBV10-2 and J is TRBJ2-2; 8 bases align to TRBD2. V dropped 6 bases and J dropped 7; count of bases not matched to a gene: 10. The CDR3 has 15 residues. Germline values: CDR1 WSHSY, CDR2 SAAADI. The CDR3 nucleotides are TGCGCCAGCAGATTATATAGCGGGGCCGTCGGGGAGCTGTTTTTT. This translates into CASRLYSGAVGELFF.

V gene TRBV6-4 combines with J gene TRBJ2-3; 8 positions agree with TRBD2. Germline assignment: CDR1 MRHNA and CDR2 SNTAGT. The trim removed 4 bases at V and 2 bases at J, leaving 5 bases unmatched. CDR3 length equals 15 residues. The CDR3, as DNA: TGTGCCAGCAGTGGGACGGGGGGGATCACAGATACGCAGTATTTT. This gives the protein CASSGTGGITDTQYF.

On this clonotype: A much larger clone lies a single base off, so this may be a read error. The genes are TRBV30 and TRBJ1-1; 7 nucleotides match TRBD1. The CDR3 consists of 14 residues. CDR1 and CDR2 (germline): GTSNPN, SVGIG (reference sequence). The CDR3 protein is CAWSVEGATTGAFF. In nucleotides, the CDR3 is TGTGCCTGGAGTGTAGAGGGGGCAACCACTGGAGCTTTCTTT.

The chain has TRBV20-1 and TRBJ2-7; D uncertain. Trimming took 5 bases from V and 4 from J, leaving 6 bases between them. The CDR3 runs 10 residues. Looked up from germline, CDR1 is DFQATT and CDR2 is SNEGSKA (reference sequence). The DNA of the CDR3 is TGCAGTGCTGCAAATTACGAGCAGTACTTC. Translated: CSAANYEQYF.

By its share, this clonotype is medium-sized (0.01 to 0.1%). The rearrangement links TRBV15 to TRBJ2-2, with a tentative D call TRBD1 (6 bases). Looked up from germline, CDR1 is LNHNV and CDR2 is YYDKDF (reference sequence). This CDR3 is 14 amino acids long. V shed 8 bases and J shed 4 bases, with 14 bases lying between them. The CDR3 DNA reads TGTGCCACCCATAACAGGGATAGCACCGGGGAGCTGTTTTTT. This translates into CATHNRDSTGELFF.

This clonotype is large in the sample. The rearrangement links TRBV5-1 to TRBJ2-7; D gene uncertain. Germline lookup yields CDR1 SGHRS and CDR2 YFSETQ. CDR3 size: 12 residues. V shed 0 bases and J shed 5 bases, with 6 bases lying between them. The CDR3 sequence: CASSLGAHEQYF. The CDR3 DNA sequence: TGCGCCAGCAGCTTGGGGGCCCACGAGCAGTACTTC.

This clonotype was counted only a few times. V and J are TRBV10-3 and TRBJ1-1, with a tentative D call TRBD1 (6 bases). The length of the CDR3 is 14 residues. Germline V lookup: CDR1 ENHRY, CDR2 SYGVKD. Trimming stripped 5 bases from V and 0 bases from J, with 10 bases between. In nucleotides, the CDR3 is TGTGCCATCAGTCGGACAGCCCTGAACACTGAAGCTTTCTTT. This sequence encodes CAISRTALNTEAFF.

By proportion, this clonotype is large. V and J are TRBV7-3 and TRBJ1-1; TRBD1 is a possible D gene (5 bases). Trimming removed 3 bases at V and 4 bases at J, with 9 bases between. In germline, CDR1 is SGHTA, CDR2 FQGTGA. CDR3 length equals 13 residues. CDR3 loop: CASSLQGGTEAFF. CDR3 DNA: TGTGCCAGCAGCTTGCAGGGTGGCACTGAAGCTTTCTTT. The variable domain in full, completed from reference TRBV7-3 and TRBJ1-1, reads GAGVSQTPSNKVTEKGKYVELRCDPISGHTALYWYRQSLGQGPEFLIYFQGTGAADDSGLPNDRFFAVRPEGSVSTLKIQRTERGDSAVYLCASSLQGGTEAFFGQGTRLTVV.

Notes on this clonotype: One end of the junction fails to match germline, which may point to a read error. This chain joins TRBV5-5 and TRBJ2-3; D gene unclear. There are 17 residues in the CDR3. Germline V lookup: CDR1 SGHKS, CDR2 YYEKEE (reference sequence). DNA for the CDR3: TGTGCCAGCAGCTTGATCTTATTTAGGAGATCCACAGATGCGCAGTATTTT. This gives the protein CASSLILFRRSTDAQYF.

This sequence joins TRBV20-1 and TRBJ1-2; 8 nucleotides align to TRBD1. The trim removed 7 bases at V and 4 bases at J, leaving 5 bases unmatched. The germline V gene encodes CDR1 DFQATT and CDR2 SNEGSKA (reference sequence). This CDR3 is 12 amino acids long. CDR3 loop: CSVTGEAYGYTF. Here the CDR3 DNA reads TGCAGTGTGACAGGGGAGGCCTATGGCTACACCTTC.